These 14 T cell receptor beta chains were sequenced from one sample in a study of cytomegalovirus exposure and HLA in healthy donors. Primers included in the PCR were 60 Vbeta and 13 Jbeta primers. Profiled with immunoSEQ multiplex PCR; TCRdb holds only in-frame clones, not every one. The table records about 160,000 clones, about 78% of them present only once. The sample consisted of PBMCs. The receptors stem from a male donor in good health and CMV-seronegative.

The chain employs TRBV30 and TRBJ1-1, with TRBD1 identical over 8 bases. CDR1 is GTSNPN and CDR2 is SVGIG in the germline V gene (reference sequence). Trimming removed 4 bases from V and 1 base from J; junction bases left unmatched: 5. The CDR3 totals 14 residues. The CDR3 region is CAWTGGSWNTEAFF. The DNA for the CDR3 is TGTGCCTGGACAGGGGGCTCTTGGAACACTGAAGCTTTCTTT. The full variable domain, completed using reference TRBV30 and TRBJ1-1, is SQTIHQWPATLVQPVGSPLSLECTVEGTSNPNLYWYRQAAGRGLQLLFYSVGIGQISSEVPQNLSASRPQDRQFILSSKKLLLSDSGFYLCAWTGGSWNTEAFFGQGTRLTVV.

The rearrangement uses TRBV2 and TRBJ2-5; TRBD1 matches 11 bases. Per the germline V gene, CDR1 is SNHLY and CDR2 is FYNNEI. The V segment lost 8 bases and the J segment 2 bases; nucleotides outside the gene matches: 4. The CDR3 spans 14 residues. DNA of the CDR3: TGTGCCAGCGGGGGGGACAGGGGGCAAGAGACCCAGTACTTC. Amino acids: CASGGDRGQETQYF. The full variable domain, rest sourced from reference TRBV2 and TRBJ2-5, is EPEVTQTPSHQVTQMGQEVILRCVPISNHLYFYWYRQILGQKVEFLVSFYNNEISEKSEIFDDQFSVERPDGSNFTLKIRSTKLEDSAMYFCASGGDRGQETQYFGPGTRLLVL.

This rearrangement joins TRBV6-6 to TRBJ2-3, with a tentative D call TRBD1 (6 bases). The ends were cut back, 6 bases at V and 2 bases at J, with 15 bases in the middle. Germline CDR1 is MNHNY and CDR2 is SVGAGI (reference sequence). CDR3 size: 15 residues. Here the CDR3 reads CASSAQGFDTDTQYF. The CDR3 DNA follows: TGTGCCAGCAGCGCCCAGGGGTTCGACACAGATACGCAGTATTTT.

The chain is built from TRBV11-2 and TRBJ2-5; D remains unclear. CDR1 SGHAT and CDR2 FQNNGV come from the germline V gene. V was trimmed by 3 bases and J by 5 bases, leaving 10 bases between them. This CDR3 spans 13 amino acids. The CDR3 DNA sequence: TGTGCCAGCAGCTTGGCCCTGCAGGAGACCCAGTACTTC. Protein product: CASSLALQETQYF.

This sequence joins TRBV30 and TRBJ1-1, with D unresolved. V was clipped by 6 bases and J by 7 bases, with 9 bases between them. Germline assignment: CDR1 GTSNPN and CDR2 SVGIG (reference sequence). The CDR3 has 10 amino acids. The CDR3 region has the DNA TGTGCCTGCTTTCGGGTTGAAGCTTTCTTT. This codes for CACFRVEAFF.

The CDR3 protein is CASSFGTATPYEQYF. The CDR3 nucleotides read TGCGCCAGCAGCTTCGGGACAGCAACCCCCTACGAGCAGTACTTC. The genes are TRBV5-1 and TRBJ2-7, with 7 bases fitting TRBD1. Looked up from germline, CDR1 is SGHRS and CDR2 is YFSETQ. V lost 2 bases, J lost 2 bases, and 7 bases stayed unmatched. The length of the CDR3 is 15 residues.

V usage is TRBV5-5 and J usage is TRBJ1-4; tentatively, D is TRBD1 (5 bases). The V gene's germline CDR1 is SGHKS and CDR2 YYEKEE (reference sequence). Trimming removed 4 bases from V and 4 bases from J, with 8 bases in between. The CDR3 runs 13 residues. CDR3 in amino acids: CASSRGLNEKLFF. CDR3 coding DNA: TGTGCCAGCAGCAGGGGACTTAATGAAAAACTGTTTTTT.

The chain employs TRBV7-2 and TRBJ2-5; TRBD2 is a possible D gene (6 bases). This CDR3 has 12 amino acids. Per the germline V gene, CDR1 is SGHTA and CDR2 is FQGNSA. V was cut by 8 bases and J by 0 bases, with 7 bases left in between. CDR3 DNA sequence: TGTGCCAGCGGGACTTACCAAGAGACCCAGTACTTC. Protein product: CASGTYQETQYF. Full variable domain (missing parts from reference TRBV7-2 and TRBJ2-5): GAGVSQSPSNKVTEKGKDVELRCDPISGHTALYWYRQSLGQGLEFLIYFQGNSAPDKSGLPSDRFSAERTGGSVSTLTIQRTQQEDSAVYLCASGTYQETQYFGPGTRLLVL.

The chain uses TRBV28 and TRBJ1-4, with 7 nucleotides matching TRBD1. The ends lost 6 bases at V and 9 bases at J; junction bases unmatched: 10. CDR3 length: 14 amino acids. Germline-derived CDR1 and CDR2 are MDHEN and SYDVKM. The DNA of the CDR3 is TGTGCCAGCAGCACCGGGCGGGGACAGAAAAAACTGTTTTTT. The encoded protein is CASSTGRGQKKLFF.

CDR3 protein: CASSPRQGALGTEAFF. CDR3 in DNA: TGTGCCAGCAGTCCACGACAGGGGGCGTTGGGCACTGAAGCTTTCTTT. This rearrangement joins TRBV7-3 to TRBJ1-1; 10 nucleotides match TRBD1. J lost 4 bases, V lost 6 bases, and 11 bases had no gene match. Germline CDR1 and CDR2: SGHTA and FQGTGA. This CDR3 has 16 residues.

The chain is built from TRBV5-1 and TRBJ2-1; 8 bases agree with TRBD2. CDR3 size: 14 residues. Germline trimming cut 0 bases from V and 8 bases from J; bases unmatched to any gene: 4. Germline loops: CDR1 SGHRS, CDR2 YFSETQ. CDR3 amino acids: CASSLDGGADEQFF. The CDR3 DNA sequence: TGCGCCAGCAGCTTGGACGGGGGGGCGGATGAGCAGTTCTTC.

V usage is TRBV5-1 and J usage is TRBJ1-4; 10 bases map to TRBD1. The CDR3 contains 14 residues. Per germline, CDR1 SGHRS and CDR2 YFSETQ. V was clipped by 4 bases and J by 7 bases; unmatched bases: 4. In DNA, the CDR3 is TGCGCCAGCAGCGGGACAGGGGTTGCTGAAAAACTGTTTTTT. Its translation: CASSGTGVAEKLFF.

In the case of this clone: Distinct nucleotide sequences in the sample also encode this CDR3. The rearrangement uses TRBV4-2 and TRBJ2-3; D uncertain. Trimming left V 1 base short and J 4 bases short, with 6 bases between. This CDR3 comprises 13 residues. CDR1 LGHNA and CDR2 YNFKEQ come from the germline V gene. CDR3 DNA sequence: TGTGCCAGCAGCCAAGGTACGGCAGATACGCAGTATTTT. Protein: CASSQGTADTQYF.

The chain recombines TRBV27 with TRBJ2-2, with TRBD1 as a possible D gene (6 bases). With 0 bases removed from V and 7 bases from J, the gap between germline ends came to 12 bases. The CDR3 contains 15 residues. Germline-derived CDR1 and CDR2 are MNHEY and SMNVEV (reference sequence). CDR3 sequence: CASSLSQGFGGELFF. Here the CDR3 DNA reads TGTGCCAGCAGTTTATCACAGGGATTCGGCGGGGAGCTGTTTTTT.